This TCR delta chain was sequenced in a study of γδ T cells in repeated Plasmodium falciparum infection. With CATT, TCRdb re-called clones from the multiplex PCR reads. The sample shows about 93,000 delta-chain clones, approximately 1% of them seen only once. Vgamma9/Vdelta2+ and Vdelta2-negative gammadelta T cells were flow-sorted from PBMC for bulk sequencing. V lost 1 base, J lost 0 bases, and 19 bases stayed unmatched. Per germline, CDR1 GEAIGNYY and CDR2 EKD. The CDR3 has 20 residues. This clone was seen more than once but under ten times. For this DNA, TCRdb reports the protein of a much larger clone, which diverges at residue 9, most likely from a read error; the protein presented here is translated directly from the DNA.

The sequence derives from a pool of human donors (malaria-infected and uninfected, not separated). Material for sequencing was gamma-delta T cells from blood. This chain connects TRDV2 to TRDJ1; 7 positions match TRDD3. The J gene was not available in TCRdb and was assigned here by matching the DNA to germline segments. CDR3 sequence (DNA): TGTGCCTGTGACACTGATCAAAACCGGGGGATCGAAGGGTACACCGATAAACTCATCTTT. This gives the protein CACDTDQNRGIEGYTDKLIF.